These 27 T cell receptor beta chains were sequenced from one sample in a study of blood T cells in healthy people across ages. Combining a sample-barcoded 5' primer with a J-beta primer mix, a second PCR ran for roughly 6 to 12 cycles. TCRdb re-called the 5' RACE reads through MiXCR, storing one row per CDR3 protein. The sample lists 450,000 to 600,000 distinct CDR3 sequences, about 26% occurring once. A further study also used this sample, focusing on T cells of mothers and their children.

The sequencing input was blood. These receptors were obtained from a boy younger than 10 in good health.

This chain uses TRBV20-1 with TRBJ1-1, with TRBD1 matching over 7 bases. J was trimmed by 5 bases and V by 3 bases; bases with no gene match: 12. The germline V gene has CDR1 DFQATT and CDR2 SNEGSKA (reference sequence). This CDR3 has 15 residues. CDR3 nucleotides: TGCAGTGCTAGTGGGGACCGGGACAGACTTACTGAAGCTTTCTTT. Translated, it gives CSASGDRDRLTEAFF.

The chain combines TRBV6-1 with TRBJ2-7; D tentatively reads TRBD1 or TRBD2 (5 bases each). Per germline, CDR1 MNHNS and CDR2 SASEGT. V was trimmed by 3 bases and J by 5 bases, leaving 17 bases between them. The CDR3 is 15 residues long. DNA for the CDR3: TGTGCCAGCAGTGACAACTTTGTCCCGGGGCACGAGCAGTACTTC. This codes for CASSDNFVPGHEQYF.

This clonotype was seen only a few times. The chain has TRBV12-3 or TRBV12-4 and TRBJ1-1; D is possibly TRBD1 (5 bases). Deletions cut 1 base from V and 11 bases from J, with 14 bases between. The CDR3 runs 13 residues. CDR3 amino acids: CASSLGGSDEAFF. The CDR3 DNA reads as TGTGCCAGCAGTTTAGGGGGGTCCGATGAGGCTTTCTTT.

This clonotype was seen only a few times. The CDR3 loop is CASQTRDQVMNTEAFF. CDR3 coding DNA: TGTGCCAGCCAAACCCGGGATCAAGTTATGAACACTGAAGCTTTCTTT. V gene TRBV21-1 combines with J gene TRBJ1-1; TRBD1, the D gene given by the table, was not confirmed from the DNA. TRBV21-1 is a pseudogene locus. CDR3 size: 16 residues.

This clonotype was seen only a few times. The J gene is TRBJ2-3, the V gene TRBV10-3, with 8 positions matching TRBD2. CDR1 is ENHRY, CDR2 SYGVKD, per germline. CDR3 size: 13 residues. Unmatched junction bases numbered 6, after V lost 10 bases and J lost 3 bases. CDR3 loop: CATYSGGTDTQYF. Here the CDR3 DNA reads TGTGCCACCTACAGCGGGGGTACAGATACGCAGTATTTT.

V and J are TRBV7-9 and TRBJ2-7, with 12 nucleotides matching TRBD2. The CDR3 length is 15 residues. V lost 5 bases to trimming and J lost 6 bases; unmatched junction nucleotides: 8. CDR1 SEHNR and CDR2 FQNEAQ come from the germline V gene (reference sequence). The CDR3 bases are TGTGCCAGCAGCGACTCTACTAGCGGGGGGTCCGAGCAGTACTTC. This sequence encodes CASSDSTSGGSEQYF.

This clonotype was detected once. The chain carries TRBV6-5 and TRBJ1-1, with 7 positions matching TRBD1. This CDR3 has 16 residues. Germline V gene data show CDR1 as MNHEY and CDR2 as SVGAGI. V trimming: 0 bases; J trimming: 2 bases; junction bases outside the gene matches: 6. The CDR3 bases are TGTGCCAGCAGTTACTCCGGGGCAGGGGGAAACACTGAAGCTTTCTTT. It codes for CASSYSGAGGNTEAFF.

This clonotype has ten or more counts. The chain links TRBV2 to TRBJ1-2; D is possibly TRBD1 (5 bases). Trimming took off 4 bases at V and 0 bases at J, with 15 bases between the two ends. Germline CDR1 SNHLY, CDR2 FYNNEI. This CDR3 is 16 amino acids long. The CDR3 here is CASSANRRDTNYGYTF. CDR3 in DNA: TGTGCCAGCAGTGCTAACAGGCGGGATACTAACTATGGCTACACCTTC. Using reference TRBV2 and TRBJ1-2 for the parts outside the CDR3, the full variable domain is EPEVTQTPSHQVTQMGQEVILRCVPISNHLYFYWYRQILGQKVEFLVSFYNNEISEKSEIFDDQFSVERPDGSNFTLKIRSTKLEDSAMYFCASSANRRDTNYGYTFGSGTRLTVV.

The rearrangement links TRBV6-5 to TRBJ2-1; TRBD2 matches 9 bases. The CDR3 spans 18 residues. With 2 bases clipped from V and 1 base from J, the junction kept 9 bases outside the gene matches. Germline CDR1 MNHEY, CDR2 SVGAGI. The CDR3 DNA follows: TGTGCCAGCAGTTACCATAGACTAGCGGAGCTATCCTACAATGAGCAGTTCTTC. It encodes CASSYHRLAELSYNEQFF.

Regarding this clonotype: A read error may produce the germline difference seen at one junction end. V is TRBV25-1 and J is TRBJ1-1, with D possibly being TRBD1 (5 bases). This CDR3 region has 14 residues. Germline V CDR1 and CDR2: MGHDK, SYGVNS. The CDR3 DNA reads TGTGCCAGCGAGGATGCGACAGAATACACTGGAGCTTTCTTT. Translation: CASEDATEYTGAFF.

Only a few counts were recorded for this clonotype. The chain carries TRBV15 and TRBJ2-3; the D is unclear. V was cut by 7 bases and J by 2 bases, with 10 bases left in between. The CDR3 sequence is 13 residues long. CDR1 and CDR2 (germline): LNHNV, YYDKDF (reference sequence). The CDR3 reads CATTRFNTDTQYF. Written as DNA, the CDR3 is TGTGCCACCACCCGATTTAACACAGATACGCAGTATTTT.

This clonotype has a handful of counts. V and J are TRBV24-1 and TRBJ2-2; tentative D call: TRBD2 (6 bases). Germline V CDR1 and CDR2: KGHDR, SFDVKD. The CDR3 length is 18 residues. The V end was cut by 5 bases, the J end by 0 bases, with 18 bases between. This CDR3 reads CATSASGTHAPNTGELFF. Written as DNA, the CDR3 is TGTGCCACCAGTGCCTCCGGGACTCATGCCCCGAACACCGGGGAGCTGTTTTTT.

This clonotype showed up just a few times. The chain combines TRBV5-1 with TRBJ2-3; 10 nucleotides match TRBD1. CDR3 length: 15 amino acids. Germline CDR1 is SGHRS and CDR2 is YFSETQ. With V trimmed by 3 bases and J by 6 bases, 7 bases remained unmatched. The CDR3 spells CASSSGPGQGDTQYF. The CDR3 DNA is TGCGCCAGCAGCTCAGGGCCGGGACAGGGGGATACGCAGTATTTT.

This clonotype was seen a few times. The CDR3 sequence is CASSEALWADPPYGYTF. DNA of the CDR3: TGTGCCAGCAGTGAAGCGCTTTGGGCGGATCCGCCCTATGGCTACACCTTC. The chain employs TRBV2 and TRBJ1-2; D unclear. CDR1 and CDR2 (germline): SNHLY, FYNNEI. The length of the CDR3 is 17 residues. V was clipped by 0 bases and J by 4 bases, with 18 bases between them.

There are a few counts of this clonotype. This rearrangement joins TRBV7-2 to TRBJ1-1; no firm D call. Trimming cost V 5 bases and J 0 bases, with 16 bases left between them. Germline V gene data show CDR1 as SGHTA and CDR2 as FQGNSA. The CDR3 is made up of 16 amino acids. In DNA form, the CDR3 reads TGTGCCAGCAGCCGACCCCAGGTGGGCATGAACACTGAAGCTTTCTTT. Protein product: CASSRPQVGMNTEAFF.

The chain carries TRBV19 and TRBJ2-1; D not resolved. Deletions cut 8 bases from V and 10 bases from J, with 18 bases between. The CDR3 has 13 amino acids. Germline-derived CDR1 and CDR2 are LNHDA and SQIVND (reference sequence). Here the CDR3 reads CASHSRARLEQFF. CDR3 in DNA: TGTGCCAGTCATTCCCGGGCTCGCTTGGAGCAGTTCTTC.

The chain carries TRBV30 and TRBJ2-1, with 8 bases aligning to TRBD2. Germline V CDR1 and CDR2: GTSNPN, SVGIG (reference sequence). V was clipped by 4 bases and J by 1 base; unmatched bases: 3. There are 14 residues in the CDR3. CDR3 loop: CAWNSGSSYNEQFF. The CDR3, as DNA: TGTGCCTGGAACAGCGGGAGTTCCTACAATGAGCAGTTCTTC. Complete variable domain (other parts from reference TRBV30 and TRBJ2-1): SQTIHQWPATLVQPVGSPLSLECTVEGTSNPNLYWYRQAAGRGLQLLFYSVGIGQISSEVPQNLSASRPQDRQFILSSKKLLLSDSGFYLCAWNSGSSYNEQFFGPGTRLTVL.

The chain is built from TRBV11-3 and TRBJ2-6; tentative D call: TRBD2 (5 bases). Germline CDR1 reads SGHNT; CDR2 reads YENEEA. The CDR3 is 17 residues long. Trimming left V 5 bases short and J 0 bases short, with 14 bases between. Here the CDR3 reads CASSRGGSPSGANVLTF. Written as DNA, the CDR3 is TGTGCCAGCAGCAGAGGAGGATCTCCCTCTGGGGCCAACGTCCTGACTTTC.

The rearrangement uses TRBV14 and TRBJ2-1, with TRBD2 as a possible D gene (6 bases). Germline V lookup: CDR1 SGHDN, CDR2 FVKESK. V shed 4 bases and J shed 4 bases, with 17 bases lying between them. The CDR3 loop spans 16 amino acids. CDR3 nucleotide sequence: TGTGCCAGCAGCCCCCTATGGGGGGACTTATACAATGAGCAGTTCTTC. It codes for CASSPLWGDLYNEQFF.

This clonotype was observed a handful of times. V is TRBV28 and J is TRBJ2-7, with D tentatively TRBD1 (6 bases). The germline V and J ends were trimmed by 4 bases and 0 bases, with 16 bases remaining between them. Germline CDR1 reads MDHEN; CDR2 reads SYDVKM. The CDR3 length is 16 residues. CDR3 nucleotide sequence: TGTGCCAGCAGTTCCCAGGACAGTACCGGCTCCTACGAGCAGTACTTC. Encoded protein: CASSSQDSTGSYEQYF. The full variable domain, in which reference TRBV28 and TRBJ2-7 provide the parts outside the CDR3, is DVKVTQSSRYLVKRTGEKVFLECVQDMDHENMFWYRQDPGLGLRLIYFSYDVKMKEKGDIPEGYSVSREKKERFSLILESASTNQTSMYLCASSSQDSTGSYEQYFGPGTRLTVT.

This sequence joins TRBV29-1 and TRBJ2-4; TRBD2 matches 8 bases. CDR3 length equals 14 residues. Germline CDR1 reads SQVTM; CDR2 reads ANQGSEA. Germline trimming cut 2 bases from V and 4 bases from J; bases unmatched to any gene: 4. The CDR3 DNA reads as TGCAGCGTTGAAACAAGACTAGCGAAAAACATTCAGTACTTC. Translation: CSVETRLAKNIQYF. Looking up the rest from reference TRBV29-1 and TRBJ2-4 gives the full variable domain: SAVISQKPSRDICQRGTSLTIQCQVDSQVTMMFWYRQQPGQSLTLIATANQGSEATYESGFVIDKFPISRPNLTFSTLTVSNMSPEDSSIYLCSVETRLAKNIQYFGAGTRLSVL.

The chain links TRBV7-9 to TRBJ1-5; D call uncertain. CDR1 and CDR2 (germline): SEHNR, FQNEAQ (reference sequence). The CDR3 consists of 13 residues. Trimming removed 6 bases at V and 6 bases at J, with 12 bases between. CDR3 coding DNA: TGTGCCAGCAGTCTCGGCGGTTCTCAGCCCCAGCATTTT. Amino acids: CASSLGGSQPQHF. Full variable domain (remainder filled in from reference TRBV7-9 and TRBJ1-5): DTGVSQNPRHKITKRGQNVTFRCDPISEHNRLYWYRQTLGQGPEFLTYFQNEAQLEKSRLLSDRFSAERPKGSFSTLEIQRTEQGDSAMYLCASSLGGSQPQHFGDGTRLSIL.

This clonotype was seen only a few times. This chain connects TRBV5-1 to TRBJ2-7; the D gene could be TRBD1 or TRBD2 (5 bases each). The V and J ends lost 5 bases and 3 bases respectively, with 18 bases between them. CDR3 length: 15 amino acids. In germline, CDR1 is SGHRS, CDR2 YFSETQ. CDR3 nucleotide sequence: TGCGCCAGCAGGCTGGTTGGGGGAGCTTACTACGAGCAGTACTTC. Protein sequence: CASRLVGGAYYEQYF.

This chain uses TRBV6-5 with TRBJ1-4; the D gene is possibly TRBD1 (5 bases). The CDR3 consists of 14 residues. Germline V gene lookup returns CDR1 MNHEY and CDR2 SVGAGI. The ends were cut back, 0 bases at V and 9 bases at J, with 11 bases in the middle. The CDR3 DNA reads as TGTGCCAGCAGTTACTCGACGAGGGACCAAAAACTGTTTTTT. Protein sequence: CASSYSTRDQKLFF.

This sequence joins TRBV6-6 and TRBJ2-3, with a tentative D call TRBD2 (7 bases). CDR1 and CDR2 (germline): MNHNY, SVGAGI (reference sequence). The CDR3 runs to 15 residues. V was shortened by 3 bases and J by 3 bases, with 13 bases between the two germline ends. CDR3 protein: CASSYTRGGTDTQYF. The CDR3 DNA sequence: TGTGCCAGCAGTTATACGAGGGGGGGAACAGATACGCAGTATTTT.

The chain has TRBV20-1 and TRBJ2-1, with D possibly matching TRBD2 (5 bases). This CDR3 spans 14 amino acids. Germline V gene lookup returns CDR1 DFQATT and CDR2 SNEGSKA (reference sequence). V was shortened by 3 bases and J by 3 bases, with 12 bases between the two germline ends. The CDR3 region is CSASGLAGYNEQFF. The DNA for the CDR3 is TGCAGTGCTAGCGGACTGGCCGGCTACAATGAGCAGTTCTTC.

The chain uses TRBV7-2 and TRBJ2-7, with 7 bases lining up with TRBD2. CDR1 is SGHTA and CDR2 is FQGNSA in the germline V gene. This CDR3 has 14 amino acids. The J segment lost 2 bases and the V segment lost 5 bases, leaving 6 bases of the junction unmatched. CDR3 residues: CASSATSVPYEQYF. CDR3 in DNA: TGTGCCAGCAGCGCCACTAGCGTCCCCTACGAGCAGTACTTC. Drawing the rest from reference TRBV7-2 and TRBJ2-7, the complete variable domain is GAGVSQSPSNKVTEKGKDVELRCDPISGHTALYWYRQSLGQGLEFLIYFQGNSAPDKSGLPSDRFSAERTGGSVSTLTIQRTQQEDSAVYLCASSATSVPYEQYFGPGTRLTVT.